The 19 T cell receptor beta chains below were found in one sample sequenced in a study of T cells in localized non-small cell lung cancer (dated by TCRdb to about 2020). The library was generated by the immunoSEQ multiplex PCR assay. Not all clones reach the TCRdb copy of this immuneACCESS table, which keeps in-frame sequences only. Checked studies attribute under half of the gap to unresolved V genes and leave the rest unexplained. The table for this sample lists roughly 20,000 clones; about 90% of them were counted only once. The top ten constitute approximately 2.7% of the sample. The source material was peripheral blood, sampled before any cancer treatment. The receptor source for this set is a woman aged 40-70 years with stage I lung adenocarcinoma.

The chain carries TRBV7-9 and TRBJ1-2; D remains unclear. V was cut by 0 bases and J by 4 bases, with 9 bases left in between. Per the germline V gene, CDR1 is SEHNR and CDR2 is FQNEAQ (reference sequence). The CDR3 consists of 14 residues. The CDR3 loop reads CASSLAGLTYGYTF. The CDR3 coding sequence is TGTGCCAGCAGCTTAGCAGGACTTACCTATGGCTACACCTTC.

The chain employs TRBV28 and TRBJ2-3; maybe TRBD1 (5 bases). Trimming stripped 4 bases from V and 4 bases from J, with 6 bases between. Per germline, CDR1 MDHEN and CDR2 SYDVKM. The CDR3 sequence is 12 residues long. The CDR3 DNA is TGTGCCAGCAGTTCGACAGCAGATACGCAGTATTTT. Its protein is CASSSTADTQYF.

This chain uses TRBV4-3 with TRBJ1-2; D unresolved. Germline lookup yields CDR1 LGHNA and CDR2 YSLEER. The CDR3 runs to 13 residues. V dropped 4 bases and J dropped 5 bases, with 11 bases sitting between them. The CDR3 loop reads CASSLLDGYGYTF. CDR3 nucleotides: TGCGCCAGCAGCCTCTTGGACGGATATGGCTACACCTTC.

The chain carries TRBV4-3 and TRBJ2-2; 9 nucleotides align to TRBD2. Germline-derived CDR1 and CDR2 are LGHNA and YSLEER. V dropped 6 bases and J dropped 7; count of bases not matched to a gene: 12. The CDR3 is made up of 16 amino acids. The CDR3 DNA is TGCGCCAGCAGTCCGCTGGCGGGGGGGCATGGCGGGGAGCTGTTTTTT. Translated: CASSPLAGGHGGELFF.

This clone was seen only once. This chain joins TRBV5-1 and TRBJ1-2, with D tentatively TRBD1 (6 bases). Trimming removed 0 bases from V and 8 bases from J, with 11 bases in between. Germline CDR1 is SGHRS and CDR2 is YFSETQ. The CDR3 is 13 amino acids. CDR3 sequence reads: CASSLVSGEGYTF. The CDR3 DNA sequence: TGCGCCAGCAGCTTGGTGTCAGGGGAGGGCTACACCTTC. Looking up the rest from reference TRBV5-1 and TRBJ1-2 gives the full variable domain: KAGVTQTPRYLIKTRGQQVTLSCSPISGHRSVSWYQQTPGQGLQFLFEYFSETQRNKGNFPGRFSGRQFSNSRSEMNVSTLELGDSALYLCASSLVSGEGYTFGSGTRLTVV.

This rearrangement joins TRBV7-9 to TRBJ1-1; maybe TRBD1 (6 bases). CDR3 length: 14 amino acids. Trimming took 3 bases from V and 0 from J, leaving 8 bases between them. Germline V gene lookup returns CDR1 SEHNR and CDR2 FQNEAQ (reference sequence). The CDR3 spells CASSLQGLNTEAFF. The CDR3 nucleotides are TGTGCCAGCAGCTTGCAGGGGTTGAACACTGAAGCTTTCTTT.

V gene TRBV2 combines with J gene TRBJ2-7; 8 bases agree with TRBD1. The J segment lost 3 bases and the V segment lost 8 bases, leaving 9 bases of the junction unmatched. This CDR3 contains 14 residues. Germline V gene sequence: CDR1 SNHLY, CDR2 FYNNEI. CDR3 sequence (DNA): TGTGCCAGCTCGGTAAGGACAGGGCACTACGAGCAGTACTTC. Encoded protein: CASSVRTGHYEQYF.

The chain links TRBV6-1 to TRBJ1-2, with 8 nucleotides matching TRBD1. This CDR3 contains 14 residues. J lost 1 base, V lost 7 bases, and 5 bases had no gene match. Germline assignment: CDR1 MNHNS and CDR2 SASEGT. In DNA form, the CDR3 reads TGTGCCAGCAACAACAGGGGGGATAACTATGGCTACACCTTC. Protein sequence: CASNNRGDNYGYTF.

The DNA for the CDR3 is TGCGCCAGCAGCTTGGCCGGAGGGAGCCCCTCCTACAATGAGCAGTTCTTC. Its translation is CASSLAGGSPSYNEQFF. This chain uses TRBV5-1 with TRBJ2-1, with D possibly matching TRBD2 (6 bases). Germline CDR1 and CDR2: SGHRS and YFSETQ. This CDR3 comprises 17 residues. V was trimmed by 0 bases and J by 0 bases, leaving 13 bases between them. Full variable domain (outside the CDR3, taken from reference TRBV5-1 and TRBJ2-1): KAGVTQTPRYLIKTRGQQVTLSCSPISGHRSVSWYQQTPGQGLQFLFEYFSETQRNKGNFPGRFSGRQFSNSRSEMNVSTLELGDSALYLCASSLAGGSPSYNEQFFGPGTRLTVL.

The chain joins TRBV6-6 to TRBJ1-2, with D uncertain. The germline CDR1 and CDR2 sequences are MNHNY and SVGAGI (reference sequence). The V and J ends lost 5 bases and 3 bases respectively, with 7 bases between them. This CDR3 is built from 12 residues. CDR3 bases: TGTGCCAGCAGTCTACGGGACTATGGCTACACCTTC. Encoded protein: CASSLRDYGYTF.

The chain employs TRBV6-1 and TRBJ1-4; tentatively, D is TRBD1 (6 bases). Germline V gene data show CDR1 as MNHNS and CDR2 as SASEGT. Trimming removed 5 bases from V and 3 bases from J, with 13 bases in between. This CDR3 is 15 amino acids long. DNA of the CDR3: TGTGCCAGCAGTAGAGTACAGGGCTCTAATGAAAAACTGTTTTTT. Translated, it gives CASSRVQGSNEKLFF.

This sequence joins TRBV11-2 and TRBJ1-2; no definite D call. The germline V gene encodes CDR1 SGHAT and CDR2 FQNNGV. Trimming removed 0 bases from V and 6 bases from J, with 8 bases in between. This CDR3 contains 13 residues. In DNA form, the CDR3 reads TGTGCCAGCAGCTTAGACGGGCTTCATGGCTACACCTTC. Translating it yields CASSLDGLHGYTF.

The rearrangement joins TRBV7-8 to TRBJ1-1; TRBD1 is a possible D gene (5 bases). CDR1 is SGHVS, CDR2 FQNEAQ, per germline. CDR3 length: 15 residues. Trimming removed 5 bases from V and 1 base from J, with 14 bases in between. The CDR3 loop is CASSPREDSNTEAFF. CDR3 DNA: TGTGCCAGCAGCCCCAGGGAAGACTCGAACACTGAAGCTTTCTTT.

The V gene is TRBV6-1, the J gene TRBJ2-7, with D unresolved. The V gene lost 2 bases and the J gene lost 8 bases, with 7 bases spanning the gap. Looked up from germline, CDR1 is MNHNS and CDR2 is SASEGT. The CDR3 length is 11 residues. The CDR3 sequence is CASSEYQQQYF. CDR3 DNA: TGTGCCAGCAGTGAATACCAACAGCAGTACTTC.

The chain has TRBV19 and TRBJ2-3; D is unclear. Germline values: CDR1 LNHDA, CDR2 SQIVND (reference sequence). The V end was cut by 1 base, the J end by 2 bases, with 16 bases between. The CDR3 has 17 residues. CDR3 region: CASSIASVGRPTDTQYF. CDR3 DNA: TGTGCCAGTAGTATAGCCAGCGTGGGCAGACCCACAGATACGCAGTATTTT.

The rearrangement uses TRBV11-3 and TRBJ2-7; D not resolved. The CDR3 sequence is 12 residues long. With 3 bases removed from V and 3 bases from J, the gap between germline ends came to 6 bases. The germline V gene has CDR1 SGHNT and CDR2 YENEEA. CDR3 protein: CASSFAVYEQYF. CDR3 nucleotides: TGTGCCAGCAGCTTTGCGGTCTACGAGCAGTACTTC. Supplemented by reference TRBV11-3 and TRBJ2-7, the full variable domain reads EAGVVQSPRYKIIEKKQPVAFWCNPISGHNTLYWYLQNLGQGPELLIRYENEEAVDDSQLPKDRFSAERLKGVDSTLKIQPAELGDSAVYLCASSFAVYEQYFGPGTRLTVT.

CDR3 sequence reads: CASSSRSGYGYTF. The CDR3 DNA sequence: TGTGCCAGCAGCTCGCGGAGCGGCTATGGCTACACCTTC. The V gene is TRBV13, the J gene TRBJ1-2; D is unresolved. V dropped 4 bases and J dropped 4 bases, with 10 bases sitting between them. The CDR3 is made up of 13 amino acids. CDR1 is PRHDT, CDR2 FYEKMQ, per germline (reference sequence).

The chain joins TRBV30 to TRBJ1-6, with unresolved D. V lost 4 bases and J 7 bases, leaving 8 bases between the germline ends. Germline values: CDR1 GTSNPN, CDR2 SVGIG (reference sequence). This CDR3 has 12 amino acids. CDR3 DNA: TGTGCCTGGACTACAGCGAATTCACCCCTCCACTTT. Translation: CAWTTANSPLHF.

A few counts support this clone. The chain carries TRBV10-3 and TRBJ1-1; D uncertain. This CDR3 has 13 amino acids. Germline CDR1 is ENHRY and CDR2 is SYGVKD. With 0 bases removed from V and 3 bases from J, the gap between germline ends came to 5 bases. The CDR3 loop reads CAISESPDTEAFF. Written as DNA, the CDR3 is TGTGCCATCAGTGAGTCTCCCGACACTGAAGCTTTCTTT.